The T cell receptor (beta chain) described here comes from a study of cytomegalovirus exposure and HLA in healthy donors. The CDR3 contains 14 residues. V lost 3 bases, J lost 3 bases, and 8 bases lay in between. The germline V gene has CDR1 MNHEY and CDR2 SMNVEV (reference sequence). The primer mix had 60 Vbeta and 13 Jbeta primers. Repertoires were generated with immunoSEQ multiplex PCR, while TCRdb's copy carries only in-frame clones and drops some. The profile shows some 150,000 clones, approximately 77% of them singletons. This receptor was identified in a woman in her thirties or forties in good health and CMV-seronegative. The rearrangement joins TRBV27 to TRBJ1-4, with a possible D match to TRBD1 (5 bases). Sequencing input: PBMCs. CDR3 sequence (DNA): TGTGCCAGCAGTTTGACAGCACCTAATGAAAAACTGTTTTTT. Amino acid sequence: CASSLTAPNEKLFF.